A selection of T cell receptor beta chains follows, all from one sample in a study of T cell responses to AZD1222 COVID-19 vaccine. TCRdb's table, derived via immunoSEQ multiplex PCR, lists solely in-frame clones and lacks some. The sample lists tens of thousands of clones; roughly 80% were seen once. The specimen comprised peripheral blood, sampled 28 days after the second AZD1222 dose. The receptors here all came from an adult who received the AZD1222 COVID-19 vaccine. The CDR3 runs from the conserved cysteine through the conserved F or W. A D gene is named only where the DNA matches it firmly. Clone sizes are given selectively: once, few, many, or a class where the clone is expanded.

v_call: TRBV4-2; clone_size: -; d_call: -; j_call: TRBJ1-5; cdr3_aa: CASSQEGVVGQPQHF; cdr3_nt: TGTGCCAGCAGCCAAGAAGGAGTGGTTGGTCAGCCCCAGCATTTT
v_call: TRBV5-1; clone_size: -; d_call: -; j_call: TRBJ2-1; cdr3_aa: CASSFSGELYEQFF; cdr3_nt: TGCGCCAGCAGCTTTTCCGGGGAGCTCTATGAGCAGTTCTTC
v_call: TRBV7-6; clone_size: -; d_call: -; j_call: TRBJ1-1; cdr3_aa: CASSLGGSTEAFF; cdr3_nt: TGTGCCAGCAGCTTGGGGGGGAGCACTGAAGCTTTCTTT
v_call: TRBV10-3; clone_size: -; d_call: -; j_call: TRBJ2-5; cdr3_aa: CAISGQGQETQYF; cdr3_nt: TGTGCCATCAGTGGTCAGGGGCAAGAGACCCAGTACTTC
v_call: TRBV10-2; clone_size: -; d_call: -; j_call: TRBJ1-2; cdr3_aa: CASSEDRWDGYTF; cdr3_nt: TGCGCCAGCAGCGAGGACAGATGGGATGGCTACACCTTC
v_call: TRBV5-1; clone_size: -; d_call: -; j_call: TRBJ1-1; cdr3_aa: CASSTGGNTEAFF; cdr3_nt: TGCGCCAGCAGTACCGGGGGGAACACTGAAGCTTTCTTT
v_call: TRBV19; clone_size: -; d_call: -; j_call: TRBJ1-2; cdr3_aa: CASSKTDRGVGYGYTF; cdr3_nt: TGTGCCAGTAGTAAGACGGACAGAGGTGTGGGCTATGGCTACACCTTC
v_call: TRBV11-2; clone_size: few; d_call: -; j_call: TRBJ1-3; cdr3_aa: CASSNRRTGNTIYF; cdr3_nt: TGTGCCAGCAGCAATAGACGAACTGGAAACACCATATATTTT
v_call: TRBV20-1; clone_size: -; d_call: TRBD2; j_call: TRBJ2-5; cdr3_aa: CSASLAAVETQYF; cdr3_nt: TGCAGTGCTAGTCTAGCGGCTGTCGAGACCCAGTACTTC
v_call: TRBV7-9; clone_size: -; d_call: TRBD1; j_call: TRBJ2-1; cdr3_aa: CASSFPGVFGTGRLSEQFF; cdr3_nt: TGTGCCAGCAGCTTCCCGGGGGTTTTCGGGACAGGGAGGCTCAGTGAGCAGTTCTTC
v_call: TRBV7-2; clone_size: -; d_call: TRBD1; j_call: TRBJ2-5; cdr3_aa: CASSPGTGFETQYF; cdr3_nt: TGTGCCAGCTCTCCCGGGACAGGGTTTGAGACCCAGTACTTC
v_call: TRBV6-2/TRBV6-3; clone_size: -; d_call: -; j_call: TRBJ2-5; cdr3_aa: CASSYSGSQETQYF; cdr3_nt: TGTGCCAGCAGTTACTCGGGGAGCCAAGAGACCCAGTACTTC
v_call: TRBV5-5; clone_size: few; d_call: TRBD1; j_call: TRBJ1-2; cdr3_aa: CASSTRGSYGYTF; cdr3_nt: TGTGCCAGCAGCACCAGGGGGTCGTATGGCTACACCTTC
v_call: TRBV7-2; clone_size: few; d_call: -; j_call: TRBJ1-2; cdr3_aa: CASSLAFGYGYTF; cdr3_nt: TGTGCCAGCAGCTTAGCCTTCGGCTATGGCTACACCTTC
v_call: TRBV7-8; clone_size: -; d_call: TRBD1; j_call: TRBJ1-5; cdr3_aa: CASSLQTGGGNQPQHF; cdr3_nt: TGTGCCAGCAGCTTACAAACAGGGGGTGGCAATCAGCCCCAGCATTTT
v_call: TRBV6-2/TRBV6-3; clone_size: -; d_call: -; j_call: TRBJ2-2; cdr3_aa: CASSYQRTGELFF; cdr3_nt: TGTGCCAGCAGTTACCAACGAACCGGGGAGCTGTTTTTT
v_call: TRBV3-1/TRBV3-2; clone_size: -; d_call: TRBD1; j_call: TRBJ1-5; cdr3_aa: CASSEGGTVNQPQHF; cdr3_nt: TGTGCCAGCAGCGAAGGGGGGACAGTTAATCAGCCCCAGCATTTT
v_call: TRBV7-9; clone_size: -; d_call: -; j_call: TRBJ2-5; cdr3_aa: CASSLVYGDQETQYF; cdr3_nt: TGTGCCAGCAGCTTAGTTTATGGGGACCAAGAGACCCAGTACTTC
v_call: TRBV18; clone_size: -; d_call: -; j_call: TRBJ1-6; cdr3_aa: CASSQGESSPLHF; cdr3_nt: TGTGCCAGCTCACAGGGGGAATCTTCACCCCTCCACTTT
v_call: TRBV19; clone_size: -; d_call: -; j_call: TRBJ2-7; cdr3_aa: CASSLSGAQVTYEQYF; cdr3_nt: TGTGCCAGTAGTCTCTCGGGTGCGCAGGTTACCTACGAGCAGTACTTC
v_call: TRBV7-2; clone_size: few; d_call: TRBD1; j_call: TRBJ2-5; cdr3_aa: CASSFKTGGLGETQYF; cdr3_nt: TGTGCCAGCAGCTTTAAGACAGGGGGCTTGGGAGAGACCCAGTACTTC
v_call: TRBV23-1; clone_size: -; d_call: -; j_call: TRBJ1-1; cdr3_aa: CASSQFPAFF; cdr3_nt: TGCGCCAGCAGTCAATTTCCAGCTTTCTTT
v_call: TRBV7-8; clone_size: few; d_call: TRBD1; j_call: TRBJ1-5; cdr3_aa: CASSRYRGRGNQPQHF; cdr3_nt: TGTGCCAGCAGTCGGTACAGGGGGCGCGGCAATCAGCCCCAGCATTTT
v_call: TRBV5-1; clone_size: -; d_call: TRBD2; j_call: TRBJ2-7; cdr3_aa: CASSVAGGPYEQYF; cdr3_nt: TGCGCCAGCAGCGTAGCGGGGGGGCCCTACGAGCAGTACTTC
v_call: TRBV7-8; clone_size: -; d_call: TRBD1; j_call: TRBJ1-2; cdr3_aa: CASSLIPWGQGVGYTF; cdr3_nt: TGTGCCAGCAGCCTCATACCTTGGGGACAGGGGGTCGGCTACACCTTC
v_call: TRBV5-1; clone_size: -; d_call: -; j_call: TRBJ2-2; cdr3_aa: CASSLGPLTAGELFF; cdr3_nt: TGCGCCAGCAGCTTGGGTCCATTGACCGCCGGGGAGCTGTTTTTT
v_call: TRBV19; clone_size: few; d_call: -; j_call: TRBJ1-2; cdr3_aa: CASSILGRRGEGYTF; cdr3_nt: TGTGCCAGTAGTATTTTGGGAAGAAGGGGAGAAGGCTACACCTTC
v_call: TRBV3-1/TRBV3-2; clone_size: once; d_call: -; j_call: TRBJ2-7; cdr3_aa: CASSQGANEQYF; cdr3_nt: TGTGCCAGCAGCCAGGGGGCCAACGAGCAGTACTTC
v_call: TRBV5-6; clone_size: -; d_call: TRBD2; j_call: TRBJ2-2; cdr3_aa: CASSLISGGPRGGELFF; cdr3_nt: TGTGCCAGCAGCTTGATTAGCGGGGGCCCCCGGGGCGGGGAGCTGTTTTTT
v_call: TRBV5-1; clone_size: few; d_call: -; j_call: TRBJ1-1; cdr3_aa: CASSTLGTQNTEAFF; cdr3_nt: TGCGCCAGCAGCACTCTTGGGACGCAGAACACTGAAGCTTTCTTT
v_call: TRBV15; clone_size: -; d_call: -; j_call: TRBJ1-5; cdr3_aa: CATSPGEYSNQPQHF; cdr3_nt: TGTGCCACCAGCCCCGGCGAGTATAGCAATCAGCCCCAGCATTTT
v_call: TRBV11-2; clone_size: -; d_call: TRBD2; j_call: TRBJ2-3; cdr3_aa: CASRENSGSSTDTQYF; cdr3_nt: TGTGCCAGCAGGGAAAATAGCGGGTCTAGCACAGATACGCAGTATTTT
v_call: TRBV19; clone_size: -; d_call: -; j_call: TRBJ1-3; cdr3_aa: CASTHSGNTIYF; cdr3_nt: TGTGCCAGTACCCACTCTGGAAACACCATATATTTT
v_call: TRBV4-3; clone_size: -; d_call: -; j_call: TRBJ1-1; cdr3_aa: CASSQERTDPNTEAFF; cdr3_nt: TGCGCCAGCAGCCAGGAAAGGACGGATCCGAACACTGAAGCTTTCTTT
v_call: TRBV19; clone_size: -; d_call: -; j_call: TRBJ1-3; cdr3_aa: CASRAPLKGNTIYF; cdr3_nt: TGTGCCAGCCGGGCCCCCCTGAAGGGAAACACCATATATTTT
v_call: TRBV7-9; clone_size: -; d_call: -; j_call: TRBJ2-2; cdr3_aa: CASSPGELFF; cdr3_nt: TGTGCCAGCAGCCCTGGGGAGCTGTTTTTT
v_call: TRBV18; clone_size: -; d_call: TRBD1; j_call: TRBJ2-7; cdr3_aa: CASSRGTGEDEQYF; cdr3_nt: TGTGCCAGCTCGCGGGGGACAGGGGAGGACGAGCAGTACTTC
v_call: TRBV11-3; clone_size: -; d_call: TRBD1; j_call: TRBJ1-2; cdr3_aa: CASSRTGSVSRGYTF; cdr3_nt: TGTGCCAGCAGCCGGACAGGGTCAGTCTCTCGTGGCTACACCTTC
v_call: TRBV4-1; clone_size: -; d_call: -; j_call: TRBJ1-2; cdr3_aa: CASSPPGRKYGYTF; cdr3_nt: TGCGCCAGCAGCCCCCCGGGCCGCAAATATGGCTACACCTTC
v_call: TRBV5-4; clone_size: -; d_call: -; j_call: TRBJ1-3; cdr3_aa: CASSLETGNTIYF; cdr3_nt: TGTGCCAGCAGCTTGGAAACTGGAAACACCATATATTTT
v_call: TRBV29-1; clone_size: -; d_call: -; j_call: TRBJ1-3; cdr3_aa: CSATRGSSGNTIYF; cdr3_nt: TGCAGCGCGACACGCGGAAGCTCTGGAAACACCATATATTTT
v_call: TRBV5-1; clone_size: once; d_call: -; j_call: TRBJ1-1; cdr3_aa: CASSPTQGGGTEAFF; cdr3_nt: TGCGCCAGCAGCCCAACTCAGGGAGGCGGCACTGAAGCTTTCTTT
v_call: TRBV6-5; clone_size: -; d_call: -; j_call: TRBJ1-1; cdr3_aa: CASRPMNTEAFF; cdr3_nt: TGTGCCAGCAGGCCAATGAACACTGAAGCTTTCTTT
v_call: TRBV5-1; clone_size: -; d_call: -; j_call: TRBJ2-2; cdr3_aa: CASSSQGTTFAGELFF; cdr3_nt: TGCGCCAGCAGCAGTCAGGGGACTACCTTCGCCGGGGAGCTGTTTTTT
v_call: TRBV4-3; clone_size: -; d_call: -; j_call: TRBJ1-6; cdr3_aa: CASSQIQGSPLHF; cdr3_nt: TGCGCCAGCAGCCAAATCCAAGGGTCACCCCTCCACTTT
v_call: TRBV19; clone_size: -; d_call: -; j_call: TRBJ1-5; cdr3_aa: CASSIESRNQPQHF; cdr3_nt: TGTGCCAGTAGTATAGAATCCAGGAATCAGCCCCAGCATTTT
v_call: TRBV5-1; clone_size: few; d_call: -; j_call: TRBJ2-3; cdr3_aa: CASRETDLVPNTDTQYF; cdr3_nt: TGCGCCAGCAGAGAGACAGACCTAGTCCCTAACACAGATACGCAGTATTTT
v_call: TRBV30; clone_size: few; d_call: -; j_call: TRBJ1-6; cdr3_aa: CAWRASGLNSPLHF; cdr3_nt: TGTGCCTGGAGGGCGTCGGGGCTGAATTCACCCCTCCACTTT
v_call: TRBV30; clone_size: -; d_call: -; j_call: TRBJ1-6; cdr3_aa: CAWSVSVSTPLHF; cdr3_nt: TGTGCCTGGAGTGTATCGGTCTCGACACCCCTCCACTTT
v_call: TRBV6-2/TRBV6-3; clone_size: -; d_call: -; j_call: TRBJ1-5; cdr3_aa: CASSYSYGRGNNQPQHF; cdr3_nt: TGTGCCAGCAGTTACTCGTACGGTAGGGGGAACAATCAGCCCCAGCATTTT
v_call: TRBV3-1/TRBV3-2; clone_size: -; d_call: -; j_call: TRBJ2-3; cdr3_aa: CASSQDGTNTQYF; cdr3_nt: TGTGCCAGCAGCCAAGATGGGACAAATACGCAGTATTTT